These 25 T cell receptor beta chains were all obtained from the same sample, sequenced in a study of T-cell memory formation after mild COVID-19. TCRdb recomputed calls from the 5' RACE reads with MiXCR, one row per CDR3 protein. This sample has about 450,000 distinct CDR3 sequences, with 23% found just once. Sequenced material: PBMCs or a T cell subset sorted from them (not recorded which). The receptors here all came from an adult woman who had mild COVID-19 (a few samples of this study predate the infection). Cell type and time point are not known.

For this clonotype: A much larger clone sits a single nucleotide away, making a read error possible. The rearrangement joins TRBV7-2 to TRBJ1-3; D gene unclear. Germline CDR1 is SGHTA and CDR2 is FQGNSA. V was clipped by 0 bases and J by 4 bases, with 4 bases between them. CDR3 length equals 13 residues. CDR3 nucleotide sequence: TGTGCCAGCAGCTTAGCTAGGGGAAACACCATATATTTT. Translating gives CASSLARGNTIYF.

This clonotype appeared a few times. V usage is TRBV7-2 and J usage is TRBJ2-1; D ambiguous. Looked up from germline, CDR1 is SGHTA and CDR2 is FQGNSA. V shed 3 bases and J shed 6 bases, with 6 bases lying between them. CDR3 length: 12 amino acids. The CDR3 bases are TGTGCCAGCAGCTTTCCCCCCAATGAGCAGTTCTTC. Its protein is CASSFPPNEQFF. The variable domain in full, completed from reference TRBV7-2 and TRBJ2-1, reads GAGVSQSPSNKVTEKGKDVELRCDPISGHTALYWYRQSLGQGLEFLIYFQGNSAPDKSGLPSDRFSAERTGGSVSTLTIQRTQQEDSAVYLCASSFPPNEQFFGPGTRLTVL.

The chain employs TRBV12-3 or TRBV12-4 and TRBJ1-6; unclear D gene. The CDR3 runs to 12 residues. Trimming removed 7 bases from V and 7 bases from J, with 8 bases in between. The CDR3 here is CASTGANSPLHF. The CDR3 DNA reads as TGTGCCAGCACCGGTGCGAATTCACCCCTCCACTTT.

In its sample, this clonotype was seen a few times. In DNA, the CDR3 is TGTGCCAGCAGCCCTGATTTTACCGGGACTAGCGGGTACAATGAGCAGTTCTTC. Translation: CASSPDFTGTSGYNEQFF. V and J are TRBV3-1 and TRBJ2-1; the match to TRBD2 covers 12 bases. Germline assignment: CDR1 LGHDT and CDR2 YNNKEL (reference sequence). This CDR3 is 18 amino acids long. Trimming at V came to 4 bases and at J to 4 bases, leaving 11 bases not matched to a gene.

This chain connects TRBV7-9 to TRBJ2-1; a weak D match, TRBD2 (5 bases). The CDR3 is made up of 15 amino acids. The V end was cut by 4 bases, the J end by 4 bases, with 14 bases between. Germline CDR1 is SEHNR and CDR2 is FQNEAQ (reference sequence). This chain's CDR3 is CASSSTEERYNEQFF. CDR3 DNA sequence: TGTGCCAGCAGCTCAACGGAGGAGAGATACAATGAGCAGTTCTTC.

The J gene is TRBJ1-2, the V gene TRBV15, with D perhaps matching TRBD1 (6 bases). The CDR3 is 16 residues long. V was clipped by 1 base and J by 0 bases, with 12 bases between them. The germline CDR1 and CDR2 sequences are LNHNV and YYDKDF (reference sequence). This CDR3 reads CATSRVRTDSNYGYTF. The CDR3 DNA reads as TGTGCCACCAGCAGAGTAAGGACAGATTCTAACTATGGCTACACCTTC.

The J gene is TRBJ2-3, the V gene TRBV20-1, with D possibly TRBD2 on 6 matching bases. The germline V gene encodes CDR1 DFQATT and CDR2 SNEGSKA (reference sequence). V was pared by 4 bases and J by 0 bases, with 17 bases between. CDR3 length equals 16 residues. This CDR3 reads CSATSRRGGSTDTQYF. The CDR3, as DNA: TGCAGTGCTACCTCCCGGCGGGGAGGAAGCACAGATACGCAGTATTTT.

The V call is TRBV25-1, the J call TRBJ1-6, with D perhaps matching TRBD1 (6 bases). V lost 2 bases to trimming and J lost 6 bases, with 14 bases between them. The CDR3 length is 16 residues. Germline V gene data show CDR1 as MGHDK and CDR2 as SYGVNS. CDR3 bases: TGTGCCAGCAGTGAACGGTTCGGACAGATTAATTCACCCCTCCACTTT. Protein product: CASSERFGQINSPLHF.

This clonotype was detected only a few times. This chain links TRBV4-3 with TRBJ2-7, with D tentatively TRBD1 or TRBD2 (5 bases each). V was trimmed by 0 bases and J by 4 bases, leaving 13 bases between them. The CDR3 totals 15 residues. Germline loops: CDR1 LGHNA, CDR2 YSLEER. CDR3 residues: CASSQDTGARYEQYF. The CDR3 nucleotides are TGCGCCAGCAGCCAAGATACCGGGGCTCGTTACGAGCAGTACTTC.

The gene calls are TRBV9 and TRBJ2-1; D call uncertain. Trimming shortened V by 0 bases and J by 8 bases, and 12 bases separated the two germline ends. This CDR3 comprises 14 residues. Germline values: CDR1 SGDLS, CDR2 YYNGEE. CDR3 in amino acids: CASSVENIGDEQFF. In DNA form, the CDR3 reads TGTGCCAGCAGCGTAGAGAACATTGGGGATGAGCAGTTCTTC.

This clonotype was seen repeatedly, ten times or more. The J gene is TRBJ2-1, the V gene TRBV5-1; 11 bases map to TRBD2. With V trimmed by 1 base and J by 0 bases, 0 bases remained unmatched. This CDR3 comprises 16 residues. Germline CDR1 SGHRS, CDR2 YFSETQ. As DNA, the CDR3 is TGCGCCAGCAGCTTGACTAGCGGGAGCTCCTACAATGAGCAGTTCTTC. Residues: CASSLTSGSSYNEQFF.

This clonotype was observed a few times. The chain links TRBV20-1 to TRBJ2-3, with D perhaps TRBD1 or TRBD2 (5 bases each). Germline lookup yields CDR1 DFQATT and CDR2 SNEGSKA (reference sequence). There are 13 residues in the CDR3. Trimming shortened V by 3 bases and J by 4 bases, and 11 bases separated the two germline ends. CDR3 sequence reads: CSASATAADTQYF. The CDR3 DNA reads as TGCAGTGCTAGTGCGACAGCGGCAGATACGCAGTATTTT.

J is TRBJ1-1 and V is TRBV7-2; D possibly corresponds to TRBD1 (5 bases). Per germline, CDR1 SGHTA and CDR2 FQGNSA. The CDR3 has 17 residues. Deletions cut 5 bases from V and 0 bases from J, with 19 bases between. CDR3 region: CASSPEPGRMMNTEAFF. CDR3 bases: TGTGCCAGCAGCCCCGAACCGGGACGGATGATGAACACTGAAGCTTTCTTT.

This rearrangement joins TRBV29-1 to TRBJ2-1; 10 bases agree with TRBD2. Germline CDR1 SQVTM, CDR2 ANQGSEA. The CDR3 spans 15 residues. V dropped 6 bases and J dropped 9; count of bases not matched to a gene: 14. CDR3 loop: CSVEKYTSGETEQFF. In DNA form, the CDR3 reads TGCAGCGTGGAAAAGTATACTAGCGGGGAAACTGAGCAGTTCTTC.

This clonotype was seen at least ten times. The chain joins TRBV20-1 to TRBJ2-1, with D perhaps TRBD2 (7 bases). The V end lost 5 bases, the J end lost 4 bases, and 18 bases lay between the germline ends. The CDR3 sequence is 15 residues long. Germline CDR1 is DFQATT and CDR2 is SNEGSKA (reference sequence). The CDR3 nucleotides are TGCAGTGCTGACCCCCAAGCGGGGACATACAATGAGCAGTTCTTC. Translating it yields CSADPQAGTYNEQFF.

This chain joins TRBV6-1 and TRBJ2-1; D gene uncertain. From germline, CDR1 is MNHNS and CDR2 SASEGT. The CDR3 runs 14 residues. V lost 3 bases to trimming and J lost 6 bases, with 12 bases between them. The CDR3 DNA reads as TGTGCCAGCAGTGAGTCGCTAGAGAGCAATGAGCAGTTCTTC. This gives the protein CASSESLESNEQFF.

Many counts were recorded for this clonotype. The DNA for the CDR3 is TGTGCCAGCAGTCCTCGACTAGCGGGAGACGAGCAGTACTTC. This codes for CASSPRLAGDEQYF. The V call is TRBV12-3 or TRBV12-4, the J call TRBJ2-7; 12 bases line up with TRBD2. The trim removed 5 bases at V and 5 bases at J, leaving 4 bases unmatched. This CDR3 comprises 14 residues.

The chain joins TRBV9 to TRBJ1-5; D possibly corresponds to TRBD1 (6 bases). V dropped 3 bases and J dropped 1 base, with 11 bases sitting between them. Per the germline V gene, CDR1 is SGDLS and CDR2 is YYNGEE. The CDR3 is 15 residues long. This chain's CDR3 is CASSETGKSNQPQHF. CDR3 DNA sequence: TGTGCCAGCAGCGAGACAGGAAAGAGCAATCAGCCCCAGCATTTT.

This chain joins TRBV12-3 or TRBV12-4 and TRBJ1-5, with D tentatively TRBD1 (5 bases). The ends were cut back, 6 bases at V and 5 bases at J, with 14 bases in the middle. This CDR3 spans 14 amino acids. The CDR3 DNA reads TGTGCCAGCAGACCGGGACGGGACGATCAGCCCCAGCATTTT. Encoded protein: CASRPGRDDQPQHF.

The chain combines TRBV20-1 with TRBJ1-4; no reliable D call. V lost 0 bases to trimming and J lost 3 bases, with 8 bases between them. Germline-derived CDR1 and CDR2 are DFQATT and SNEGSKA (reference sequence). The CDR3 loop spans 14 amino acids. CDR3 region: CSARDGEPNEKLFF. The CDR3, as DNA: TGCAGTGCTAGAGACGGGGAACCTAATGAAAAACTGTTTTTT.

The V gene is TRBV2, the J gene TRBJ2-1; 12 bases are shared with TRBD2. This CDR3 has 16 residues. V lost 8 bases, J lost 0 bases, and 5 bases stayed unmatched. The germline CDR1 and CDR2 sequences are SNHLY and FYNNEI. CDR3 DNA: TGTGCCAGCGGGCGACTAGCGGGGGACTCCTACAATGAGCAGTTCTTC. Encoded protein: CASGRLAGDSYNEQFF.

The chain carries TRBV5-4 and TRBJ2-3; TRBD2 is a possible D gene (5 bases). Germline V CDR1 and CDR2: SGHNT, YYREEE (reference sequence). V was shortened by 5 bases and J by 0 bases, with 19 bases between the two germline ends. The CDR3 runs to 17 residues. The CDR3 here is CASRPGGGRESTDTQYF. CDR3 bases: TGTGCCAGCAGACCCGGAGGCGGACGGGAAAGCACAGATACGCAGTATTTT.

The genes are TRBV12-3 or TRBV12-4 and TRBJ2-3; 10 nucleotides agree with TRBD2. The CDR3 is 18 residues long. Trimming took 6 bases from V and 6 from J; bases not matched to a gene: 18. In DNA, the CDR3 is TGTGCCAGCAGCAACCTCCTAGGACCCGGACTAGCGGTTGATACGCAGTATTTT. Encoded protein: CASSNLLGPGLAVDTQYF.

This clonotype was counted a few times. The chain recombines TRBV11-2 with TRBJ1-2; D gene ambiguous. This CDR3 comprises 13 residues. Per the germline V gene, CDR1 is SGHAT and CDR2 is FQNNGV. V was trimmed by 3 bases and J by 0 bases, leaving 5 bases between them. CDR3 nucleotides: TGTGCCAGCAGCTTTGGTACTAACTATGGCTACACCTTC. Its translation: CASSFGTNYGYTF.

This clonotype was counted only a few times. This chain uses TRBV9 with TRBJ2-3; no definite D call. V was trimmed by 1 base and J by 0 bases, leaving 15 bases between them. The CDR3 extends over 17 amino acids. Germline CDR1 is SGDLS and CDR2 is YYNGEE. Here the CDR3 DNA reads TGTGCCAGCAGCGTACAAGTGAGAGTCACTAGCACAGATACGCAGTATTTT. Translated: CASSVQVRVTSTDTQYF.